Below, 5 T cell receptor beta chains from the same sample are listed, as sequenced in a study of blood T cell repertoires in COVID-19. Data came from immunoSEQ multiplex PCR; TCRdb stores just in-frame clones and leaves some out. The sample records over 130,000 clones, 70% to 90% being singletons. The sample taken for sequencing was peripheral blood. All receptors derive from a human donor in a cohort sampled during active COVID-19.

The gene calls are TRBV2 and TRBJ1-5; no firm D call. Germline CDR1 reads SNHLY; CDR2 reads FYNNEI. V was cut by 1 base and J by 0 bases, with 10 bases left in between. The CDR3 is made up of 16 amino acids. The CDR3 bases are TGTGCCAGCAGTGAAGGGGCCGTCTATAGCAATCAGCCCCAGCATTTT. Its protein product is CASSEGAVYSNQPQHF.

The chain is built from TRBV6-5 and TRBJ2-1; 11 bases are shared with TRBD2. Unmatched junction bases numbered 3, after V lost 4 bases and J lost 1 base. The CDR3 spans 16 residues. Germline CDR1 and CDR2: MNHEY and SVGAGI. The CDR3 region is CASSLGLAVSYNEQFF. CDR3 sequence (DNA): TGTGCCAGCAGTTTGGGACTAGCGGTTTCCTACAATGAGCAGTTCTTC.

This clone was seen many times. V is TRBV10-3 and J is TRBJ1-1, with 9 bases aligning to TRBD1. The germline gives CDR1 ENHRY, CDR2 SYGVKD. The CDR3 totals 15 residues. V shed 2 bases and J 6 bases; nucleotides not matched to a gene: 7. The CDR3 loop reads CAISEGTGRGSEAFF. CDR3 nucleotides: TGTGCCATCAGTGAGGGGACAGGGCGAGGGTCTGAAGCTTTCTTT.

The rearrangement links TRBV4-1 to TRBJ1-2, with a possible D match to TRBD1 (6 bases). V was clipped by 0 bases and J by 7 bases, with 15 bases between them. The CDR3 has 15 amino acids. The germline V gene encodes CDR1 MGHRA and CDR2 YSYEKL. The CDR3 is CASSQDRGRGGGYTF. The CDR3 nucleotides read TGCGCCAGCAGCCAAGATCGGGGCAGGGGCGGTGGCTACACCTTC.

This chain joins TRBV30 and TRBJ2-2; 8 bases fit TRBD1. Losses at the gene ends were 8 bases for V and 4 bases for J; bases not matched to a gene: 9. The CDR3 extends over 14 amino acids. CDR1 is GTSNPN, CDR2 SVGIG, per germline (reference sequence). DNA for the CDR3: TGTGCCCGACAGGGGCGGAGAGGCACCGGGGAGCTGTTTTTT. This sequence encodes CARQGRRGTGELFF.